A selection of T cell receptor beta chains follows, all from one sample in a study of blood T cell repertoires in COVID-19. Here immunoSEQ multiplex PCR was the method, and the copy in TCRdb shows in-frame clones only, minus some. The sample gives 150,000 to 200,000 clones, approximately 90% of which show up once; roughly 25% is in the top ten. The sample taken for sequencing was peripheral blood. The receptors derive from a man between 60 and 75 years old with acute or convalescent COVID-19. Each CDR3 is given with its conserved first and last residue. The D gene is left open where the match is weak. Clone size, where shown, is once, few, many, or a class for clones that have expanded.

TGTGCCAGCAGTCAACTGCCAATGTCCCCTAATGAAAAACTGTTTTTT	CASSQLPMSPNEKLFF	NA	NA	TRBV27	TRBJ1-4
TGTGCCAGCAGGGTAGCAGGGGGGCTCGACTATGGCTACACCTTC	CASRVAGGLDYGYTF	NA	TRBD1	TRBV2	TRBJ1-2
TGTGCCAGCAGCTCCGGGGCCCGGAGGGACGAGCAGTACTTC	CASSSGARRDEQYF	NA	NA	TRBV5-4	TRBJ2-7
TGTGCCAGCAGCCCCACGGACAGCCCTCTCTCTGGAAACACCATATATTTT	CASSPTDSPLSGNTIYF	NA	NA	TRBV9	TRBJ1-3
TGCGCCAGCAGCCAAGATACTAGCGGGGTCTACGAGCAGTACTTC	CASSQDTSGVYEQYF	NA	TRBD2	TRBV4-3	TRBJ2-7
TGTGCCAGCAGCGTAAATAGCCCGAACACCGGGGAGCTGTTTTTT	CASSVNSPNTGELFF	NA	NA	TRBV9	TRBJ2-2
TGTGCCAGCAGCAAGGGACTAGCGGAAAACACCGGGGAGCTGTTTTTT	CASSKGLAENTGELFF	NA	TRBD2	TRBV11-3	TRBJ2-2
TGTGCCAGCAGCTTGGTCGCAGCGACCTACGAGCAGTACTTC	CASSLVAATYEQYF	NA	NA	TRBV7-9	TRBJ2-7
TGCGCCAGCAGCTTGTCCCTGACAGGGCAAGAGACCCAGTACTTC	CASSLSLTGQETQYF	NA	TRBD1	TRBV5-1	TRBJ2-5
TGTGCCAGCAGCCTAAGGACTAGCGGGTACACAGATACGCAGTATTTT	CASSLRTSGYTDTQYF	NA	TRBD2	TRBV7-9	TRBJ2-3
TGTGCCAGCAGCCTCCAGGCTACAACTAATGAAAAACTGTTTTTT	CASSLQATTNEKLFF	NA	NA	TRBV9	TRBJ1-4
TGTGCCAGCAGCCCACCTTTTCGCTCGGGGGAAAAACTGTTTTTT	CASSPPFRSGEKLFF	NA	NA	TRBV28	TRBJ1-4
TGTGCCAGCAGCGCAAACCCCGGAGGTGGGTCACCCCTCCACTTT	CASSANPGGGSPLHF	NA	NA	TRBV9	TRBJ1-6
TGCGCCCCTAGCGGGGGGAACACTGAAGCTTTCTTT	CAPSGGNTEAFF	NA	NA	TRBV10-1	TRBJ1-1
TGCGCCAGCAGGCCCTTAGCGGGGGCCTCCTACAATGAGCAGTTCTTC	CASRPLAGASYNEQFF	few	TRBD2	TRBV5-1	TRBJ2-1
TGCGCCAGCAGCTTGGTCCAGGGTAGTGGATCACCCCTCCACTTT	CASSLVQGSGSPLHF	NA	NA	TRBV5-1	TRBJ1-6
TGCGCCAGCACCCGCACCGGGGAGCTGTTTTTT	CASTRTGELFF	NA	NA	TRBV5-1	TRBJ2-2
TGTGCCAGCTCACCGGGACAGACGATCTCTGGAAACACCATATATTTT	CASSPGQTISGNTIYF	once	TRBD1	TRBV18	TRBJ1-3
TGTGCCAGCAGTGCCGCAGCGGGCCGCTATGGCTACACCTTC	CASSAAAGRYGYTF	NA	NA	TRBV6-2/TRBV6-3	TRBJ1-2
TGTGCCACCAGTGACGGAGCCCGAGATAGGTACACCTTC	CATSDGARDRYTF	few	NA	TRBV24-1	TRBJ1-2
TGTGCCAGCAGCCCCCGACAGAGTACCGGGGAGCTGTTTTTT	CASSPRQSTGELFF	NA	NA	TRBV4-2	TRBJ2-2
TGTGCCAGCAGCTCCCCGGGCGGAGGGACCCAGTACTTC	CASSSPGGGTQYF	NA	NA	TRBV7-7	TRBJ2-5
TGTGCCAGCTCAGGGCTACTAGCGGGAGGCGCCTTACAATCAAAGCAGTTCTTC	CASSGLLAGGALQSKQFF	NA	TRBD2	TRBV18	TRBJ2-1
TGTGCCAGCAGCCAAGACCGGGGACAGGGGGAGACCCAGTACTTC	CASSQDRGQGETQYF	once	TRBD1	TRBV3-1/TRBV3-2	TRBJ2-5
TGCGCCAGCAGCCAAGATCGCGAGGTAGGAGGGGGCCGAAGTGGCTACACCTTC	CASSQDREVGGGRSGYTF	once	TRBD1	TRBV4-3	TRBJ1-2
TGTGCCAGCCGTTTCACGACCGGGACAGGGTATAACTATGGCTACACCTTC	CASRFTTGTGYNYGYTF	NA	TRBD1	TRBV5-4	TRBJ1-2
TGTGCCAGCAGCCTCAGGGTAGGGCTTAACTATGGCTACACCTTC	CASSLRVGLNYGYTF	NA	NA	TRBV27	TRBJ1-2
TGTGCCAGCAGCCAAGGGCCTAGCAGGACTGAAGCTTTCTTT	CASSQGPSRTEAFF	NA	NA	TRBV3-1/TRBV3-2	TRBJ1-1
TGCGCCAGCAGCCTGGACGGGAACTCCTACAATGAGCAGTTCTTC	CASSLDGNSYNEQFF	NA	NA	TRBV5-1	TRBJ2-1
TGTGCCAGCAGCTCGGACTACCTACGGCCAGATACGCAGTATTTT	CASSSDYLRPDTQYF	NA	NA	TRBV5-4	TRBJ2-3
TGTGCCAGCAGGACGGGGTTTGGTGGCAATCAGCCCCAGCATTTT	CASRTGFGGNQPQHF	few	NA	TRBV6-5	TRBJ1-5
TGTGCCAGCAGTTCCCATACGACAGGGGACACTGAAGCTTTCTTT	CASSSHTTGDTEAFF	NA	TRBD1	TRBV27	TRBJ1-1
TGTGCCAGCAGCAGGAAAGCCCAGTATAATGAAAAACTGTTTTTT	CASSRKAQYNEKLFF	NA	NA	TRBV6-5	TRBJ1-4
TGTGCCAGCAGTCCAGGTATATCGGGATGGAGGGAAAAACTGTTTTTT	CASSPGISGWREKLFF	NA	NA	TRBV27	TRBJ1-4
TGTGCCAGCAGTTCGGGGCCACAGGGGGTGGATGAAAAACTGTTTTTT	CASSSGPQGVDEKLFF	NA	TRBD1	TRBV27	TRBJ1-4
TGTGCCAGTAGTGGAACGGGACAGGGGAACACCGGGGAGCTGTTTTTT	CASSGTGQGNTGELFF	NA	TRBD1	TRBV19	TRBJ2-2
TGTGCCAGCAGCCAAGATCCCCCCCTACAGGGAATTCTCTCCGAGCAGTACTTC	CASSQDPPLQGILSEQYF	once	NA	TRBV3-1/TRBV3-2	TRBJ2-7
TGTGCCAGTAGTCAAATCAATGAGCAGTTCTTC	CASSQINEQFF	NA	NA	TRBV19	TRBJ2-1
TGTGCCAGCAGACGTCCCGGGACAGGGAACACTGAAGCTTTCTTT	CASRRPGTGNTEAFF	NA	TRBD1	TRBV11-2	TRBJ1-1
TGTGCCAGCTCACCGGTGAGTGTGAACACTGAAGCTTTCTTT	CASSPVSVNTEAFF	NA	NA	TRBV18	TRBJ1-1
TGCGCCAGCAGCTTGGGGACTAGCGGAACCGGGGAGCTGTTTTTT	CASSLGTSGTGELFF	NA	TRBD2	TRBV5-1	TRBJ2-2
TGTGCCAGCAGCCAGGGACTAGCGGGTTCCGAGCAGTACTTC	CASSQGLAGSEQYF	few	TRBD2	TRBV6-5	TRBJ2-7
TGTGCCAGTAGTACCCCGGGGATCTATGGCTACACCTTC	CASSTPGIYGYTF	NA	NA	TRBV19	TRBJ1-2
TGTGCCAGCAGCGTAGGACAGGGAGGCACCGGGGAGCTGTTTTTT	CASSVGQGGTGELFF	NA	NA	TRBV9	TRBJ2-2
TGTGCCAGCAGCCCCCCGGCGGGAGGGCCTTTGGGTGAGCAGTTCTTC	CASSPPAGGPLGEQFF	once	TRBD2	TRBV9	TRBJ2-1
TGTGCCAGTGACCCGGACAGGGGGGGCACCGGGGAGCTGTTTTTT	CASDPDRGGTGELFF	NA	TRBD1	TRBV19	TRBJ2-2
TGCGCCAGCAGCCAAGATCTCATAGGGGACATCTTCGGCTACGAGCAGTACTTC	CASSQDLIGDIFGYEQYF	once	NA	TRBV4-1	TRBJ2-7
TGTGCCAGCAGCCGCTCCGGGACAGGGGGCTTGGGAAACACCATATATTTT	CASSRSGTGGLGNTIYF	once	TRBD1	TRBV7-3	TRBJ1-3
TGTGCCAGCAGCCCTCTAGAGGGATGGGTGAACACTGAAGCTTTCTTT	CASSPLEGWVNTEAFF	NA	NA	TRBV11-3	TRBJ1-1
TGTGCCAGCAGCACGAATCCGCGGGAGGCCCAGTACTTC	CASSTNPREAQYF	NA	TRBD2	TRBV9	TRBJ2-5
TGTGCCAGTAGTATACGTCGGGTATCGGAGCCCCAGCATTTT	CASSIRRVSEPQHF	NA	NA	TRBV19	TRBJ1-5
TGTGCCAGCAGCCGTACGACGGGGGGTAACTATGGCTACACCTTC	CASSRTTGGNYGYTF	NA	NA	TRBV5-4	TRBJ1-2
TGTGCCAGCAGTTTCTTCGGGAGGGTAGGAGGGACCGGGGAGCTGTTTTTT	CASSFFGRVGGTGELFF	NA	TRBD2	TRBV27	TRBJ2-2
TGTGCCAGTCACCCGGGGGGGAACACTGAAGCTTTCTTT	CASHPGGNTEAFF	NA	NA	TRBV19	TRBJ1-1
TGTGCCAGCAGCGCGTACGTGAACAATGAGCAGTTCTTC	CASSAYVNNEQFF	NA	NA	TRBV6-5	TRBJ2-1
TGTGCCATCAGTGCGGACAGTACTACAGGGGGGCCCCAGCATTTT	CAISADSTTGGPQHF	NA	TRBD1	TRBV10-3	TRBJ1-5
TGTGCCAGCAGCCCCCGGACTACAACCGGGGAGCTGTTTTTT	CASSPRTTTGELFF	few	NA	TRBV3-1/TRBV3-2	TRBJ2-2
TGTGCCAGCAGCCCCAAGGGACAGGGGGGTCGAGAGACCCAGTACTTC	CASSPKGQGGRETQYF	NA	TRBD1	TRBV6-6	TRBJ2-5
TGTGCCAGCAGCCCAGGGACAGCGAAGCCGAACACTGAAGCTTTCTTT	CASSPGTAKPNTEAFF	once	TRBD1	TRBV14	TRBJ1-1